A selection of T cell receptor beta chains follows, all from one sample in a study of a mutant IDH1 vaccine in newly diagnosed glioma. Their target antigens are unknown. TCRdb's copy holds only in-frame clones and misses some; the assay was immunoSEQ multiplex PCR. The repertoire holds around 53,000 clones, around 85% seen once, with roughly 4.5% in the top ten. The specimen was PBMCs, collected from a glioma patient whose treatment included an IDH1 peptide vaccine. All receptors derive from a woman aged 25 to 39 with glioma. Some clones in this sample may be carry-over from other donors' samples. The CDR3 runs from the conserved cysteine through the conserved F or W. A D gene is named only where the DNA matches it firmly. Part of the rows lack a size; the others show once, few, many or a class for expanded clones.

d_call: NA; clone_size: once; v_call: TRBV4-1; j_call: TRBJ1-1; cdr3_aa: CASSLTASSVNTEAFF; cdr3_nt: TGCGCCAGCAGCCTGACAGCCTCCTCCGTGAACACTGAAGCTTTCTTT
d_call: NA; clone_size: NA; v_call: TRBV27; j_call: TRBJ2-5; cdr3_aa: CASSLSQGKTQYF; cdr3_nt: TGTGCCAGCAGTTTATCGCAGGGGAAGACCCAGTACTTC
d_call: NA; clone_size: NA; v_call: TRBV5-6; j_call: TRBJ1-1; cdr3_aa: CASSLGPWGQGNTEAFF; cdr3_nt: TGTGCCAGCAGCTTAGGACCTTGGGGGCAGGGGAACACTGAAGCTTTCTTT
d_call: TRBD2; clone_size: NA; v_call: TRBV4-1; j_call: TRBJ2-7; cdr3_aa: CASSHKLAEGYEQYF; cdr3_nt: TGCGCCAGCAGCCATAAACTAGCGGAAGGCTACGAGCAGTACTTC
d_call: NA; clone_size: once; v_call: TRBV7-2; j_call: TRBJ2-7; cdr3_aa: CASSRSTVSSYEQYF; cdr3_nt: TGTGCCAGCAGCCGCTCCACCGTAAGCTCCTACGAGCAGTACTTC
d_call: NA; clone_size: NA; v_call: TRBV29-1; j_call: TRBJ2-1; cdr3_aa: CSVERYYNEQFF; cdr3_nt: TGCAGCGTTGAAAGGTACTACAATGAGCAGTTCTTC
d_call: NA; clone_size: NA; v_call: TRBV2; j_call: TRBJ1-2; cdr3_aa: CASGGLTAVYGYTF; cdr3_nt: TGTGCCAGCGGAGGATTGACAGCGGTCTATGGCTACACCTTC
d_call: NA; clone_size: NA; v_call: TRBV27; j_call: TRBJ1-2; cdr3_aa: CASSNTGNGYTF; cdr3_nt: TGTGCCAGCAGTAATACAGGGAATGGCTACACCTTC
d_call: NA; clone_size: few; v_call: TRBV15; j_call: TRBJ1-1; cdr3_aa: CATSREYSYTEAFF; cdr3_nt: TGTGCCACCAGCAGAGAGTACAGCTACACTGAAGCTTTCTTT
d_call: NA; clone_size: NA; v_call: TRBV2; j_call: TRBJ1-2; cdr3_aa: CASSFEGTMGYTF; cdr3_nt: TGTGCCAGCAGTTTCGAAGGGACGATGGGCTACACCTTC
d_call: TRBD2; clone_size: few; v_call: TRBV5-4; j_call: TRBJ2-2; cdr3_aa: CASMREGRLTGELFF; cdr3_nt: TGTGCCAGCATGAGGGAGGGAAGGTTGACCGGGGAGCTGTTTTTT
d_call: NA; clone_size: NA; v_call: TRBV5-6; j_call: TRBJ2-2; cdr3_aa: CASSLVPNSHEGAGELFF; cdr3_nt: TGTGCCAGCAGCTTGGTACCTAACAGCCATGAAGGGGCCGGGGAGCTGTTTTTT
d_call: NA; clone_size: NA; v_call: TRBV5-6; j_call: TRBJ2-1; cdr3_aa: CASSVGGGPYNEQFF; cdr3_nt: TGTGCCAGCAGCGTGGGGGGTGGACCCTACAATGAGCAGTTCTTC
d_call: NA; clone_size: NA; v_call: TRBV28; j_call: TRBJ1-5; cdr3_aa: CASRRDSYSNQPQHF; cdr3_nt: TGTGCCAGCAGACGGGACTCCTATAGCAATCAGCCCCAGCATTTT
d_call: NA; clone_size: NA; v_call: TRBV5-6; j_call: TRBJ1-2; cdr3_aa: CASSLGGAAYGYTF; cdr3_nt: TGTGCCAGCAGCTTGGGGGGGGCCGCATATGGCTACACCTTC